Listed below are T cell receptor beta chains from one sample, sequenced in a study of beta chain features in type 1 diabetes. Libraries were prepared by immunoSEQ multiplex PCR; TCRdb keeps only in-frame clonotypes and omits some of them. This table has about 360,000 clones, approximately 12% appearing once. Sequenced: naive CD4+ T cells from blood. Receptors were obtained from a man younger than 30 in good health. Each CDR3 is given with its conserved first and last residue. D genes are given only for firm matches. Expanded clones are given a class, and other clones once, few, many or no size at all.

TRBJ1-2 TRBD1 TRBV19 few CASSLGTGGKLYGYTF TGTGCCAGTAGTCTCGGTACAGGGGGAAAACTCTATGGCTACACCTTC
TRBJ2-1 TRBD1 TRBV29-1 few CSVLRDSGLGGIYNEQFF TGCAGCGTACTACGGGACAGTGGGTTAGGCGGTATCTACAATGAGCAGTTCTTC
TRBJ1-1 - TRBV5-1 - CASSTGTLGTEAFF TGCGCCAGCAGCACCGGGACTCTCGGCACTGAAGCTTTCTTT
TRBJ2-5 - TRBV29-1 few CSATASGTQYF TGCAGCGCGACAGCGTCCGGGACCCAGTACTTC
TRBJ1-2 TRBD1 TRBV28 - CASSPRDSAYGYTF TGTGCCAGCAGTCCAAGGGACAGTGCGTATGGCTACACCTTC
TRBJ1-1 - TRBV18 few CATQVQGNTEAFF TGTGCCACCCAAGTACAGGGGAACACTGAAGCTTTCTTT
TRBJ2-1 TRBD2 TRBV9 - CASSPSGGAYEQFF TGTGCCAGCAGCCCTAGCGGGGGGGCGTATGAGCAGTTCTTC
TRBJ2-1 - TRBV10-3 few CAISEGQGSNEQFF TGTGCCATCAGTGAGGGGCAGGGAAGCAATGAGCAGTTCTTC
TRBJ2-1 TRBD1 TRBV6-1 few CASPRGRDNEQFF TGTGCCAGCCCTAGGGGGCGAGACAATGAGCAGTTCTTC
TRBJ1-2 - TRBV4-1 - CASSQVGAYYGYTF TGCGCCAGCAGCCAAGTTGGGGCCTACTATGGCTACACCTTC
TRBJ2-7 TRBD1 TRBV18 - CASSRAWTGSSYEQYF TGTGCCAGCTCTAGGGCTTGGACAGGTAGCTCCTACGAGCAGTACTTC
TRBJ1-1 TRBD1 TRBV30 few CAWSVGRGYNEAFF TGTGCCTGGAGTGTTGGCAGGGGGTATAATGAAGCTTTCTTT
TRBJ2-1 TRBD2 TRBV18 - CASSPELAGGAYNEQFF TGTGCCAGCTCACCAGAACTAGCGGGGGGGGCCTACAATGAGCAGTTCTTC
TRBJ1-5 - TRBV19 - CASTRKGGQGQPQHF TGTGCCAGTACGCGAAAGGGGGGGCAAGGTCAGCCCCAGCATTTT
TRBJ1-6 - TRBV5-1 - CASSLGVYRSPLHF TGCGCCAGCAGCTTGGGCGTTTATCGTTCACCCCTCCACTTT
TRBJ1-4 - TRBV18 - CASSPSGGEKLFF TGTGCCAGCTCACCCTCCGGAGGGGAAAAACTGTTTTTT
TRBJ2-1 TRBD1 TRBV7-2 few CASSLEGQGLNEQFF TGTGCCAGCAGCTTAGAGGGACAGGGGTTGAATGAGCAGTTCTTC
TRBJ1-1 TRBD1 TRBV9 - CASSSRGQGGPEAFF TGTGCCAGCAGCTCCAGGGGACAGGGGGGCCCTGAAGCTTTCTTT
TRBJ2-7 TRBD1 TRBV2 - CASSRTGPTYEQYF TGTGCCAGCAGCAGGACAGGGCCAACCTACGAGCAGTACTTC
TRBJ1-1 TRBD1 TRBV5-1 few CASSFGDREFEGAFF TGCGCCAGCAGCTTCGGGGACAGGGAATTCGAAGGAGCTTTCTTT
TRBJ2-3 TRBD2 TRBV6-5 few CASSSIAGSDTQYF TGTGCCAGCAGTAGCATAGCGGGGTCAGATACGCAGTATTTT
TRBJ1-5 TRBD1 TRBV30 - CAWRDSLNQPQHF TGTGCCTGGCGGGACAGCCTCAATCAGCCCCAGCATTTT
TRBJ2-3 - TRBV7-9 few CASSLRSGYTDTQYF TGTGCCAGCAGCTTACGGTCGGGATACACAGATACGCAGTATTTT
TRBJ2-2 - TRBV7-2 few CASSFRGGELFF TGTGCCAGCAGCTTTCGGGGCGGGGAGCTGTTTTTT
TRBJ1-1 - TRBV7-6 few CASSLGGLRTAKEAFF TGTGCCAGCAGCTTAGGCGGGCTCAGGACCGCGAAAGAAGCTTTCTTT
TRBJ2-7 - TRBV29-1 few CSVGDSAYEQYF TGCAGCGTTGGTGACAGCGCCTACGAGCAGTACTTC
TRBJ2-7 TRBD1 TRBV30 - CAWSALGQGDWQYF TGTGCCTGGAGTGCACTGGGACAGGGGGACTGGCAGTACTTC
TRBJ1-2 TRBD1 TRBV29-1 few CSVGRTGEGGYTF TGCAGCGTTGGGCGGACAGGGGAAGGCGGCTACACCTTC
TRBJ2-3 TRBD1 TRBV28 - CASSKSMTGATDTQYF TGTGCCAGCAGTAAGTCGATGACAGGGGCCACAGATACGCAGTATTTT
TRBJ1-4 TRBD1 TRBV5-1 - CASNSGQGDEKLFF TGCGCCAGCAACTCGGGACAGGGGGATGAAAAACTGTTTTTT
TRBJ1-1 - TRBV14 few CASSQTGWHTEAFF TGTGCCAGCAGCCAAACAGGATGGCACACTGAAGCTTTCTTT
TRBJ2-7 TRBD1 TRBV7-3 few CASSPNSGTAYEQYF TGTGCCAGCAGCCCTAACTCCGGGACAGCCTACGAGCAGTACTTC
TRBJ2-1 - TRBV7-8 - CASSLAAASEGQQFF TGTGCCAGCAGCTTAGCGGCGGCTAGCGAAGGGCAGCAGTTCTTC
TRBJ1-3 - TRBV30 few CAWSVGGDGNTIYF TGTGCCTGGAGTGTGGGGGGGGACGGAAACACCATATATTTT
TRBJ2-7 TRBD1 TRBV4-2 few CASSAGTGSYEQYF TGTGCCAGCAGCGCCGGGACAGGGTCCTACGAGCAGTACTTC
TRBJ2-2 - TRBV7-3 few CASSLARNTGELFF TGTGCCAGCAGCTTAGCCAGAAACACCGGGGAGCTGTTTTTT
TRBJ2-7 TRBD2 TRBV10-3 few CAISAGTSGRSIYEQYF TGTGCCATCAGTGCCGGGACTAGCGGGAGAAGTATCTACGAGCAGTACTTC
TRBJ2-3 TRBD2 TRBV5-1 - CASSATSGSMTDTQYF TGCGCCAGCAGCGCGACTAGCGGGAGTATGACAGATACGCAGTATTTT
TRBJ2-3 - TRBV30 - CAWRGGQGDTQYF TGTGCCTGGAGGGGGGGGCAGGGGGATACGCAGTATTTT
TRBJ2-1 - TRBV4-2 few CASSQVSPWSEQFF TGTGCCAGCAGCCAAGTGTCCCCTTGGAGTGAGCAGTTCTTC
TRBJ2-3 - TRBV6-5 - CASSYGDTQYF TGTGCCAGCAGTTACGGCGATACGCAGTATTTT
TRBJ2-5 - TRBV6-6 - CASSYSRQASQETQYF TGTGCCAGCAGTTACTCGCGACAGGCTAGCCAAGAGACCCAGTACTTC
TRBJ2-1 TRBD2 TRBV5-1 - CASTGLATNEQFF TGCGCCAGCACGGGACTAGCGACCAATGAGCAGTTCTTC
TRBJ1-4 - TRBV6-6 - CASSYPERNEKLFF TGTGCCAGCAGTTATCCCGAGAGGAATGAAAAACTGTTTTTT
TRBJ1-6 - TRBV28 - CASGQGYNSPLHF TGTGCCAGCGGACAAGGCTATAATTCACCCCTCCACTTT
TRBJ2-5 - TRBV4-1 - CASSQPLGGLMSRAQYF TGCGCCAGCAGCCAGCCCCTCGGGGGACTCATGTCCAGGGCCCAGTACTTC
TRBJ2-3 - TRBV9 few CASSVDPRQDTQYF TGTGCCAGCAGCGTAGATCCTAGGCAGGATACGCAGTATTTT
TRBJ2-2 - TRBV5-4 few CASSRRDSGPGELFF TGTGCCAGCAGCCGCCGGGACTCAGGGCCCGGGGAGCTGTTTTTT
TRBJ2-1 - TRBV7-3 few CASSLGAPPYNEQFF TGTGCCAGCAGCTTGGGGGCTCCCCCCTACAATGAGCAGTTCTTC
TRBJ1-1 TRBD1 TRBV27 few CASSLRDRKNTEAFF TGTGCCAGCAGTTTAAGGGACAGAAAGAACACTGAAGCTTTCTTT
TRBJ2-1 TRBD1 TRBV7-9 few CASSLWTGVGNEQFF TGTGCCAGCAGCTTATGGACAGGGGTAGGAAATGAGCAGTTCTTC
TRBJ2-4 - TRBV30 few CAWSVGGITIQYF TGTGCCTGGAGTGTAGGCGGGATTACCATTCAGTACTTC
TRBJ1-1 - TRBV5-6 - CASSLGRAEAFF TGTGCCAGCAGCTTGGGCCGGGCTGAAGCTTTCTTT